A single sample is the source of the 21 T cell receptor beta chains below, sequenced in a study of control samples from healthy donors and cancer patients. TCRdb's copy holds only in-frame clones and misses some; the assay was immunoSEQ multiplex PCR. The table includes 150,000 to 200,000 clones, over 85% detected once. Sequencing was done on a sample of blood. These receptors were collected from a woman between 55 and 75 years old in good health.

J is TRBJ1-2 and V is TRBV9; 11 bases are a match to TRBD1. Germline loops: CDR1 SGDLS, CDR2 YYNGEE. J gave up 5 bases and V 3 bases, and 6 bases lay outside the gene matches. The CDR3 covers 15 residues. For the CDR3, the DNA is TGTGCCAGCAGCGCGCGGACAGGGGGCGATTATGGCTACACCTTC. Its translation: CASSARTGGDYGYTF.

The chain recombines TRBV6-1 with TRBJ1-5; D call uncertain. Looked up from germline, CDR1 is MNHNS and CDR2 is SASEGT. The CDR3 extends over 16 amino acids. V gave up 2 bases and J gave up 3 bases, with 14 bases separating them. CDR3 DNA sequence: TGTGCCAGCAGTGAAATGTCGATGTCTACCAATCAGCCCCAGCATTTT. Its translation is CASSEMSMSTNQPQHF.

The V call is TRBV7-2, the J call TRBJ1-1, with a weak D call TRBD1 (6 bases). V was cut by 5 bases and J by 1 base, with 14 bases left in between. Germline assignment: CDR1 SGHTA and CDR2 FQGNSA. This CDR3 comprises 15 residues. CDR3 sequence (DNA): TGTGCCAGCAGCACCATCGACAGGCCGAACACTGAAGCTTTCTTT. This codes for CASSTIDRPNTEAFF.

The chain combines TRBV11-1 with TRBJ1-6, with TRBD1 as a possible D gene (6 bases). This CDR3 spans 16 amino acids. CDR1 and CDR2 (germline): SGHAT, FQDESV (reference sequence). V was clipped by 2 bases and J by 10 bases, with 18 bases between them. The CDR3 DNA is TGTGCCAGCAGCTTACTGAGGGGCGGGGGCCAATCACCCCTCCACTTT. Protein: CASSLLRGGGQSPLHF.

This chain links TRBV6-4 with TRBJ2-1, with 13 nucleotides matching TRBD2. Per the germline V gene, CDR1 is MRHNA and CDR2 is SNTAGT. The CDR3 totals 14 residues. Unmatched junction bases numbered 3, after V lost 3 bases and J lost 10 bases. The CDR3 is CASSERLAGGEQFF. The CDR3 DNA reads as TGTGCCAGCAGTGAAAGACTAGCGGGGGGAGAGCAGTTCTTC.

Written as DNA, the CDR3 is TGTGCCAGCAGCTTAGTGGGAAAAGAAGGCTACACCTTC. The encoded protein is CASSLVGKEGYTF. The chain employs TRBV7-9 and TRBJ1-2; D is undetermined. In germline, CDR1 is SEHNR, CDR2 FQNEAQ (reference sequence). Trimming removed 1 base at V and 8 bases at J, with 11 bases between. The CDR3 contains 13 residues. The full variable domain, rest sourced from reference TRBV7-9 and TRBJ1-2, is DTGVSQNPRHKITKRGQNVTFRCDPISEHNRLYWYRQTLGQGPEFLTYFQNEAQLEKSRLLSDRFSAERPKGSFSTLEIQRTEQGDSAMYLCASSLVGKEGYTFGSGTRLTVV.

This chain uses TRBV2 with TRBJ2-1, with D perhaps assigned TRBD1 or TRBD2 (5 bases each). The CDR3 runs to 12 residues. The V end was cut by 10 bases, the J end by 7 bases, with 14 bases between. The germline gives CDR1 SNHLY, CDR2 FYNNEI. CDR3 sequence: CATARGENEQFF. In nucleotides, the CDR3 is TGTGCCACCGCGAGGGGTGAAAATGAGCAGTTCTTC.

This clone was counted a single time. The J gene is TRBJ1-5, the V gene TRBV7-8; D is unclear. Germline values: CDR1 SGHVS, CDR2 FQNEAQ. Trimming removed 1 base at V and 8 bases at J, with 12 bases between. The CDR3 has 14 residues. The CDR3 DNA reads as TGTGCCAGCAGCTTAGGGGGTCGGAGGGAGCCCCAGCATTTT. Protein: CASSLGGRREPQHF.

The rearrangement joins TRBV19 to TRBJ1-2; 11 bases map to TRBD1. CDR3 length: 14 residues. In germline, CDR1 is LNHDA, CDR2 SQIVND (reference sequence). Germline trimming cut 5 bases from V and 7 bases from J; bases unmatched to any gene: 6. This CDR3 is CASSLGQGDGGYTF. For the CDR3, the DNA is TGTGCCAGTAGTTTGGGACAGGGGGACGGTGGCTACACCTTC.

The table lists this clone with a few counts. The J gene is TRBJ2-5, the V gene TRBV4-1; 9 bases are a match to TRBD2. Germline V CDR1 and CDR2: MGHRA, YSYEKL. The CDR3 has 17 residues. V shed 5 bases, J shed 3 bases, and the junction held 13 bases outside the gene matches. CDR3 coding DNA: TGCGCCAGCAGCTCACAAGTAGGGAGACTAGCGGAAGAGACCCAGTACTTC. Protein: CASSSQVGRLAEETQYF.

The V gene is TRBV7-9, the J gene TRBJ1-5, with D perhaps TRBD1 (5 bases). V was pared by 3 bases and J by 5 bases, with 11 bases between. Germline V CDR1 and CDR2: SEHNR, FQNEAQ (reference sequence). This CDR3 contains 14 residues. CDR3 region: CASSFGRVDQPQHF. The DNA of the CDR3 is TGTGCCAGCAGCTTCGGCAGGGTCGATCAGCCCCAGCATTTT.

The chain is built from TRBV2 and TRBJ2-3, with 10 nucleotides matching TRBD1. The CDR3 sequence is 16 residues long. CDR1 is SNHLY and CDR2 is FYNNEI in the germline V gene. The V segment lost 2 bases and the J segment 3 bases; nucleotides outside the gene matches: 5. Here the CDR3 DNA reads TGTGCCAGCAGTGAAATCCGGGACAGGGGTACAGATACGCAGTATTTT. Protein: CASSEIRDRGTDTQYF.

The chain carries TRBV4-1 and TRBJ2-3, with TRBD2 matching 15 bases. The CDR3 loop spans 18 amino acids. With V trimmed by 6 bases and J by 3 bases, 10 bases remained unmatched. Germline V gene sequence: CDR1 MGHRA, CDR2 YSYEKL. The CDR3 nucleotides read TGCGCCAGCAGACCGGGACTAGCGGGGGGATTTTGGACAGATACGCAGTATTTT. It specifies CASRPGLAGGFWTDTQYF.

The rearrangement uses TRBV29-1 and TRBJ1-6; TRBD1 aligns across 8 bases. The CDR3 length is 14 residues. CDR1 is SQVTM, CDR2 ANQGSEA, per germline. The ends lost 6 bases at V and 8 bases at J; junction bases unmatched: 9. The CDR3 DNA reads TGCAGCGTAAGTGGACAGGGAAGGGATTCACCCCTCCACTTT. It codes for CSVSGQGRDSPLHF.

The table lists this clone with a few counts. The genes are TRBV2 and TRBJ1-4; TRBD1 matches 9 bases. V trimming: 3 bases; J trimming: 8 bases; junction bases outside the gene matches: 7. This CDR3 is 15 amino acids long. Germline V gives CDR1 SNHLY, CDR2 FYNNEI. In DNA, the CDR3 is TGTGCCAGCAGTGAGAGGGGGGACAGGGCGGAAAAACTGTTTTTT. Translating it yields CASSERGDRAEKLFF. Complete variable domain (other parts from reference TRBV2 and TRBJ1-4): EPEVTQTPSHQVTQMGQEVILRCVPISNHLYFYWYRQILGQKVEFLVSFYNNEISEKSEIFDDQFSVERPDGSNFTLKIRSTKLEDSAMYFCASSERGDRAEKLFFGSGTQLSVL.

This chain joins TRBV2 and TRBJ2-7; 8 bases match TRBD2. This CDR3 has 15 residues. Germline V gene sequence: CDR1 SNHLY, CDR2 FYNNEI. Unmatched junction bases numbered 15, after V lost 5 bases and J lost 9 bases. CDR3 region: CASSPQRGTTTGQYF. CDR3 coding DNA: TGTGCCAGCAGTCCCCAGCGGGGGACAACTACGGGGCAGTACTTC.

The chain recombines TRBV6-6 with TRBJ1-5; 7 nucleotides align to TRBD1. The trim removed 1 base at V and 1 base at J, leaving 1 base unmatched. This CDR3 is built from 15 residues. CDR1 and CDR2 from the germline V gene are MNHNY and SVGAGI (reference sequence). Written as DNA, the CDR3 is TGTGCCAGCAGTTACTTACAGGGGAGCAATCAGCCCCAGCATTTT. Amino acid sequence: CASSYLQGSNQPQHF.

The V and J genes are TRBV29-1 and TRBJ2-3; TRBD2 matches at 8 bases. The germline V gene has CDR1 SQVTM and CDR2 ANQGSEA. The CDR3 loop spans 14 amino acids. Trimming removed 7 bases from V and 4 bases from J; junction bases left unmatched: 10. The CDR3 here is CSAGGLAMADTQYF. For the CDR3, the DNA is TGCAGCGCGGGGGGGCTAGCGATGGCAGATACGCAGTATTTT.

The chain has TRBV6-2 or TRBV6-3 and TRBJ1-1; D is unresolved. V lost 3 bases and J lost 3, with 8 bases in between. This CDR3 contains 13 residues. Germline CDR1 is MNHEY and CDR2 is SVGEGT. The CDR3 reads CASSYNGDTEAFF. Here the CDR3 DNA reads TGTGCCAGCAGTTATAATGGGGACACTGAAGCTTTCTTT.

The rearrangement links TRBV19 to TRBJ1-3, with D unresolved. CDR3 length: 14 residues. Germline CDR1 and CDR2: LNHDA and SQIVND (reference sequence). Trimming left V 3 bases short and J 0 bases short, with 6 bases between. The CDR3 loop is CASSMWGSGNTIYF. The DNA for the CDR3 is TGTGCCAGTAGTATGTGGGGCTCTGGAAACACCATATATTTT. The full variable domain, completed using reference TRBV19 and TRBJ1-3, is DGGITQSPKYLFRKEGQNVTLSCEQNLNHDAMYWYRQDPGQGLRLIYYSQIVNDFQKGDIAEGYSVSREKKESFPLTVTSAQKNPTAFYLCASSMWGSGNTIYFGEGSWLTVV.

The CDR3 here is CASSPGGAGNTEAFF. The CDR3 region has the DNA TGCGCCAGCAGCCCAGGGGGCGCGGGGAACACTGAAGCTTTCTTT. The chain combines TRBV5-1 with TRBJ1-1; 8 bases are a match to TRBD1. The CDR3 spans 15 residues. In germline, CDR1 is SGHRS, CDR2 YFSETQ. Germline trimming cut 4 bases from V and 1 base from J; bases unmatched to any gene: 6.